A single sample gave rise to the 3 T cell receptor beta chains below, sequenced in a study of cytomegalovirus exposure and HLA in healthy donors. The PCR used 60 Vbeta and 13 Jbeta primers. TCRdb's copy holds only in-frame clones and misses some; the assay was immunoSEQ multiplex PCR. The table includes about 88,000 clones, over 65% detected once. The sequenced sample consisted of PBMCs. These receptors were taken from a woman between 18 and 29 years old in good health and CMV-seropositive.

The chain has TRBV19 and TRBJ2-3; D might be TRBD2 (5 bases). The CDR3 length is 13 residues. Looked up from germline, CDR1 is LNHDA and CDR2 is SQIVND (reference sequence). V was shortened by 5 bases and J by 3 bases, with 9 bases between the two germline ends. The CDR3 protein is CASSPGVTDTQYF. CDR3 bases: TGTGCCAGTAGTCCCGGGGTTACAGATACGCAGTATTTT.

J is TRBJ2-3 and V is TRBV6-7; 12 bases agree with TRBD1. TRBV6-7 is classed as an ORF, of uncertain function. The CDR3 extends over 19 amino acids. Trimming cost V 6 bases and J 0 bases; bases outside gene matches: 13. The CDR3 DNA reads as TGTGCCAGCAGCCACCGGGACAGGGGGCGTCGGGGAAGCACAGATACGCAGTATTTT. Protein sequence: CASSHRDRGRRGSTDTQYF.

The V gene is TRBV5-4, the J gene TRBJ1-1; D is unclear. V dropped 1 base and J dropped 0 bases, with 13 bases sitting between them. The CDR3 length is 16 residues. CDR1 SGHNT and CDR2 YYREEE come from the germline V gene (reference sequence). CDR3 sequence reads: CASSLPGGQMNTEAFF. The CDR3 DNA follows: TGTGCCAGCAGCTTGCCCGGCGGTCAGATGAACACTGAAGCTTTCTTT.